The 11 T cell receptor beta chains below all came from one sample that was sequenced in a study of blood T cells in healthy people across ages. A second PCR of about 6 to 12 cycles used a sample-barcoded 5' primer and a J-beta primer mix. Via MiXCR, TCRdb re-called the 5' RACE reads, giving one row per CDR3 protein. In the table there are about 680,000 distinct CDR3 sequences, roughly 49% of which are singletons. Material for sequencing was blood. These receptors were obtained from a woman aged 60-75 years in good health.

This clonotype appeared a few times. The rearrangement joins TRBV7-3 to TRBJ2-1, with D uncertain. The V gene's germline CDR1 is SGHTA and CDR2 FQGTGA. The length of the CDR3 is 14 residues. V was cut by 0 bases and J by 6 bases, with 9 bases left in between. CDR3 protein: CASSLTIGGNEQFF. The CDR3 nucleotides read TGTGCCAGCAGCTTAACGATTGGCGGCAATGAGCAGTTCTTC.

The chain has TRBV10-3 and TRBJ2-7; no clear D gene. Deletions cut 3 bases from V and 1 base from J, with 10 bases between. The germline V gene encodes CDR1 ENHRY and CDR2 SYGVKD. The CDR3 length is 14 residues. CDR3 DNA: TGTGCCATCAGTGAAGTAGCCCTGTCCTACGAGCAGTACTTC. This translates into CAISEVALSYEQYF.

The J gene is TRBJ2-3, the V gene TRBV6-2 or TRBV6-3, with TRBD2 matching over 10 bases. Germline trimming cut 4 bases from V and 4 bases from J; bases unmatched to any gene: 5. CDR1 is MNHEY, CDR2 SVGEGT, per germline. This CDR3 is built from 15 residues. The CDR3 here is CASSSQREGADTQYF. CDR3 nucleotides: TGTGCCAGCAGTTCTCAGCGGGAGGGCGCAGATACGCAGTATTTT.

This clonotype was observed once. This rearrangement joins TRBV12-3 or TRBV12-4 to TRBJ2-1; TRBD1 matches at 7 bases. The J call is doubtful: the DNA matches TRBJ2-7 better. This CDR3 spans 17 amino acids. This CDR3 is CASSPRQGISSYNEQYF. CDR3 nucleotide sequence: TGTGCCAGCAGTCCCAGACAGGGAATAAGCTCCTACAATGAGCAGTACTTC.

The gene calls are TRBV30 and TRBJ1-5; 12 bases align to TRBD1. The CDR3 contains 15 residues. Looked up from germline, CDR1 is GTSNPN and CDR2 is SVGIG (reference sequence). J was trimmed by 6 bases and V by 3 bases; bases with no gene match: 6. CDR3 amino acids: CAWRAGTGGRQPQHF. Written as DNA, the CDR3 is TGTGCCTGGAGAGCCGGGACAGGGGGCCGTCAGCCCCAGCATTTT.

The J gene is TRBJ2-5, the V gene TRBV24-1; a weak D match, TRBD2 (5 bases). The length of the CDR3 is 12 residues. CDR1 KGHDR and CDR2 SFDVKD come from the germline V gene. Trimming cost V 9 bases and J 5 bases, with 12 bases left between them. The CDR3 loop is CATGNAGETQYF. DNA for the CDR3: TGTGCCACCGGCAACGCGGGTGAGACCCAGTACTTC.

The rearrangement links TRBV27 to TRBJ2-3; D uncertain. This CDR3 spans 18 amino acids. The V end lost 1 base, the J end lost 1 base, and 18 bases lay between the germline ends. Germline loops: CDR1 MNHEY, CDR2 SMNVEV (reference sequence). This chain's CDR3 is CASSLFALTAVGTDTQYF. The CDR3 DNA reads as TGTGCCAGCAGTTTATTCGCGCTAACGGCAGTTGGCACAGATACGCAGTATTTT.

J is TRBJ2-3 and V is TRBV7-6; 10 nucleotides agree with TRBD2. Trimming took 5 bases from V and 2 from J; bases not matched to a gene: 10. This CDR3 contains 17 residues. The germline V gene encodes CDR1 SGHVS and CDR2 FNYEAQ. The CDR3 here is CASSPTASGRFTDTQYF. CDR3 bases: TGTGCCAGCAGCCCTACGGCTAGCGGGAGATTCACAGATACGCAGTATTTT.

The chain combines TRBV12-3 or TRBV12-4 with TRBJ2-3; possible D gene TRBD2, 6 bases. This CDR3 is 15 amino acids long. V lost 0 bases, J lost 3 bases, and 10 bases lay in between. The CDR3 is CASSLAGSMTDTQYF. As DNA, the CDR3 is TGTGCCAGCAGTTTAGCCGGGAGTATGACAGATACGCAGTATTTT.

This clonotype turned up a few times. This chain joins TRBV10-3 and TRBJ2-7; TRBD1 agrees at 7 bases. Germline V gene data show CDR1 as ENHRY and CDR2 as SYGVKD. The CDR3 sequence is 12 residues long. Trimming at V came to 10 bases and at J to 1 base, leaving 4 bases not matched to a gene. CDR3 in amino acids: CATRDSSYEQYF. CDR3 coding DNA: TGTGCCACCCGGGACAGTTCCTACGAGCAGTACTTC.

The chain recombines TRBV20-1 with TRBJ2-3, with D hard to call. The CDR3 contains 12 residues. Germline lookup yields CDR1 DFQATT and CDR2 SNEGSKA (reference sequence). As DNA, the CDR3 is TGCAGCAGCTCACAGCCCACAGATACGCAGTATTTT. Its translation: CSSSQPTDTQYF.